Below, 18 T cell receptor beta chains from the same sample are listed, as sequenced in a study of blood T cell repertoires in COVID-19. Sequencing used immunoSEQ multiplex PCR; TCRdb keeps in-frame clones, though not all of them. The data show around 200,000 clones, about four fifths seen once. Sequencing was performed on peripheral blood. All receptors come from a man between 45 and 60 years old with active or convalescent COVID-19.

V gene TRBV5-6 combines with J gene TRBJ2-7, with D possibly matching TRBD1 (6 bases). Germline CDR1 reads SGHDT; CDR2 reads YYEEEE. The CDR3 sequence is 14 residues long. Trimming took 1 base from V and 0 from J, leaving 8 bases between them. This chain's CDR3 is CASSLQGPSYEQYF. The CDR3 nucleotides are TGTGCCAGCAGCTTGCAGGGGCCCTCCTACGAGCAGTACTTC. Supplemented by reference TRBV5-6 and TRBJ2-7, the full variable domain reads DAGVTQSPTHLIKTRGQQVTLRCSPKSGHDTVSWYQQALGQGPQFIFQYYEEEERQRGNFPDRFSGHQFPNYSSELNVNALLLGDSALYLCASSLQGPSYEQYFGPGTRLTVT.

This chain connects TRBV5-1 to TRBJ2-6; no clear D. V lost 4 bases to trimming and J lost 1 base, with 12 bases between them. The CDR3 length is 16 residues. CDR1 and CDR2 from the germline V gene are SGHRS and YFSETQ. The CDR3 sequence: CASSPPRPSGANVLTF. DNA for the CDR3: TGCGCCAGCAGCCCCCCTCGTCCTTCTGGGGCCAACGTCCTGACTTTC.

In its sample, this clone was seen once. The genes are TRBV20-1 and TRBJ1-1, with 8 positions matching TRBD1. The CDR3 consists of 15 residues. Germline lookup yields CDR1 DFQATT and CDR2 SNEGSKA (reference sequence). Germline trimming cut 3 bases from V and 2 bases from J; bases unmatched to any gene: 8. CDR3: CSASRQGTVNTEAFF. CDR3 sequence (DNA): TGCAGTGCTAGTAGACAGGGGACGGTCAACACTGAAGCTTTCTTT.

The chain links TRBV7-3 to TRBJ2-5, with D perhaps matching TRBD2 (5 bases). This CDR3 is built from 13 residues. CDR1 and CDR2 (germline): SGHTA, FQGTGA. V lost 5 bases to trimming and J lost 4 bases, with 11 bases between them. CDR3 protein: CASSRGLSETQYF. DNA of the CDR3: TGTGCCAGCAGCCGGGGTTTATCAGAGACCCAGTACTTC.

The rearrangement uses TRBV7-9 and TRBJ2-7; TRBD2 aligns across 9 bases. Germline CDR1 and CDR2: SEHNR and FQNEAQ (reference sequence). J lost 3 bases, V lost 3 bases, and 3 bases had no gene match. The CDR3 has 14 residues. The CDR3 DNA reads TGTGCCAGCAGCTTGAGCGGGGGGCTCTACGAGCAGTACTTC. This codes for CASSLSGGLYEQYF.

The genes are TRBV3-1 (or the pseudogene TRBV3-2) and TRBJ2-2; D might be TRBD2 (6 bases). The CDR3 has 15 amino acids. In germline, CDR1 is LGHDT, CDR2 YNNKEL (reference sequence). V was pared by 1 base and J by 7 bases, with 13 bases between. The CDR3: CASSQVSWGGGELFF. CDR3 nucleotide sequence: TGTGCCAGCAGCCAAGTCAGTTGGGGAGGCGGGGAGCTGTTTTTT.

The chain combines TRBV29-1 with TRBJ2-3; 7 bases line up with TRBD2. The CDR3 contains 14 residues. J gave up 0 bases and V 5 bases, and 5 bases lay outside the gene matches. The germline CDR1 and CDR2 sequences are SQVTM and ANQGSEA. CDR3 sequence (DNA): TGCAGCGTTCAAACGGGGGGTAGCACAGATACGCAGTATTTT. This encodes CSVQTGGSTDTQYF.

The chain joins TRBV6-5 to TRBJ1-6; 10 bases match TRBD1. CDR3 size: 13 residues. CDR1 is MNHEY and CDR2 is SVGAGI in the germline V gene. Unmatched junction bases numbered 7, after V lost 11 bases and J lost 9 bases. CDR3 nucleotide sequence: TGTGCCGGGGGCGGGACAGGGGTTTCACCCCTCCACTTT. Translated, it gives CAGGGTGVSPLHF.

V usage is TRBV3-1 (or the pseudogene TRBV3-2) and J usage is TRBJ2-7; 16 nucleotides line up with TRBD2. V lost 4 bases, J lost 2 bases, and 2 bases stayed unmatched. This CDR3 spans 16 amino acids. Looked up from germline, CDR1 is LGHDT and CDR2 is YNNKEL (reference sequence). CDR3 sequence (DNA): TGTGCCAGCAGCCCGGGACTAGCGGGGGGGACCTACGAGCAGTACTTC. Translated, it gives CASSPGLAGGTYEQYF.

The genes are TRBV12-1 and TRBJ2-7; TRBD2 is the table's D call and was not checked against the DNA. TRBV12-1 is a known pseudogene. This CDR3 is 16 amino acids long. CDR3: CASSSRLVGRTYEQYF. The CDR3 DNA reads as TGTGCCAGCAGCTCCCGACTAGTGGGGCGGACCTACGAGCAGTACTTC.

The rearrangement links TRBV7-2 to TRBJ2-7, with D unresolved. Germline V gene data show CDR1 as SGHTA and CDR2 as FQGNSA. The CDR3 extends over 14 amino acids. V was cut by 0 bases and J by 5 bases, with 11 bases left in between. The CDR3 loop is CASSLAWSSHEQYF. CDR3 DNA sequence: TGTGCCAGCAGCTTAGCGTGGAGTTCCCACGAGCAGTACTTC.

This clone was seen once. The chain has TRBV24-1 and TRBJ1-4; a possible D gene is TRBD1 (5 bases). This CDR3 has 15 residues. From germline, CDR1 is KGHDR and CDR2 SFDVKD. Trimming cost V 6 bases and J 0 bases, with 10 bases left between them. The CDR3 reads CATSIQAATNEKLFF. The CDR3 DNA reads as TGTGCCACCAGTATACAGGCGGCAACTAATGAAAAACTGTTTTTT.

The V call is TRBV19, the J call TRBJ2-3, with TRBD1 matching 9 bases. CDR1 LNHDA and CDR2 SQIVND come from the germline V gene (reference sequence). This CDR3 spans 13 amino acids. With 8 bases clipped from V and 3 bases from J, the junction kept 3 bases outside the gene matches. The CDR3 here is CASRDRATDTQYF. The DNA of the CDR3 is TGTGCCAGTCGGGACAGGGCGACAGATACGCAGTATTTT.

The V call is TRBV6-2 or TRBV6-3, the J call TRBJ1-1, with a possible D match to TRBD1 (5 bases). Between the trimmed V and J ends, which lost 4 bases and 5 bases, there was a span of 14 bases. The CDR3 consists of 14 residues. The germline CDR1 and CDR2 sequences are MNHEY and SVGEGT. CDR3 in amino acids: CASSFTGRGTEAFF. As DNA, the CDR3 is TGTGCCAGCAGTTTTACCGGGCGGGGGACTGAAGCTTTCTTT.

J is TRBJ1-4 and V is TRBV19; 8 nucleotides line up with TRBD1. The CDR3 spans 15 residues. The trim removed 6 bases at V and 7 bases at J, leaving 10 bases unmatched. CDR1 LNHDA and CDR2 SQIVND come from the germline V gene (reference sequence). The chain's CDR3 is CASSPPDRGREKLFF. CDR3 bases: TGTGCCAGTAGCCCCCCTGACAGGGGTCGTGAAAAACTGTTTTTT. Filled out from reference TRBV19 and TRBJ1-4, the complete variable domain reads DGGITQSPKYLFRKEGQNVTLSCEQNLNHDAMYWYRQDPGQGLRLIYYSQIVNDFQKGDIAEGYSVSREKKESFPLTVTSAQKNPTAFYLCASSPPDRGREKLFFGSGTQLSVL.

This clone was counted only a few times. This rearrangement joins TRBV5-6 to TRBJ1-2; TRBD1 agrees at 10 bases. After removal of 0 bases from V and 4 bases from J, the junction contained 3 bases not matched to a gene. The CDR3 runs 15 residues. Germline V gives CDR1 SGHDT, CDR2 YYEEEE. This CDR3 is CASSLAGTGVYGYTF. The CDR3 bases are TGTGCCAGCAGCTTGGCCGGGACAGGGGTCTATGGCTACACCTTC.

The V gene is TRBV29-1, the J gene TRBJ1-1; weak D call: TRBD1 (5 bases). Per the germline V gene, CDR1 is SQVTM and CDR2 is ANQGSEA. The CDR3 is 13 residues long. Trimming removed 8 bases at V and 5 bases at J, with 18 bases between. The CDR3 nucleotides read TGCAGCACCTTAGGGGTTCAGTCTACTGAAGCTTTCTTT. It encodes CSTLGVQSTEAFF.

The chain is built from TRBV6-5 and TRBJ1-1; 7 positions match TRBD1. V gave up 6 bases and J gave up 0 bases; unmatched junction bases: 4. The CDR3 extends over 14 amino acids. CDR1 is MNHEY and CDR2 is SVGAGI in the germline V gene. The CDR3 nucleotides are TGTGCCAGCAGATTAGGGGGCTTGAACACTGAAGCTTTCTTT. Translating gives CASRLGGLNTEAFF.